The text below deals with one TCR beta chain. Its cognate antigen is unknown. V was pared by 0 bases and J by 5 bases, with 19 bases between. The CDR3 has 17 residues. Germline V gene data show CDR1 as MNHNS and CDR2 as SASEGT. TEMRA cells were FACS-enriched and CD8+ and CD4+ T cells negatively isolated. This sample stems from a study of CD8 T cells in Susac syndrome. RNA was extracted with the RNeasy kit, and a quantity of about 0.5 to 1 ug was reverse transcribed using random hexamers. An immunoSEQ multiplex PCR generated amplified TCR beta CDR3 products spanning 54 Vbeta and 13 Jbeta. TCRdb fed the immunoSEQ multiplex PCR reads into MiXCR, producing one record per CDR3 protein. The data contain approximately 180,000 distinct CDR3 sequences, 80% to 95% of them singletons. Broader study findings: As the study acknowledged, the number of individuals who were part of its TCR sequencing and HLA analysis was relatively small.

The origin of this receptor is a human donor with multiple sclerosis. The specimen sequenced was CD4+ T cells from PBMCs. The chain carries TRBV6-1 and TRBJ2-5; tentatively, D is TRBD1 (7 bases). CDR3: CASSEAVGGGGRETQYF. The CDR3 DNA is TGTGCCAGCAGTGAAGCGGTTGGTGGAGGGGGCCGCGAGACCCAGTACTTC.